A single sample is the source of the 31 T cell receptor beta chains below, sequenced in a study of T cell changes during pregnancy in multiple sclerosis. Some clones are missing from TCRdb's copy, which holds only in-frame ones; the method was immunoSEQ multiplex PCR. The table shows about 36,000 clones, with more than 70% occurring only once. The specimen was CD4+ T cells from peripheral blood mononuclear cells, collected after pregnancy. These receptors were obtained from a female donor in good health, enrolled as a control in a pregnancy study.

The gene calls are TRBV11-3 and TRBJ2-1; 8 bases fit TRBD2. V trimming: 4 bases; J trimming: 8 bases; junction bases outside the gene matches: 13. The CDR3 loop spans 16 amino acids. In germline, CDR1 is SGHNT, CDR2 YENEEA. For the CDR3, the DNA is TGTGCCAGCAGCTGGCACTCAAGCGGGAGTTTGGATGAGCAGTTCTTC. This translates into CASSWHSSGSLDEQFF. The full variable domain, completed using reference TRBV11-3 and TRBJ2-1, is EAGVVQSPRYKIIEKKQPVAFWCNPISGHNTLYWYLQNLGQGPELLIRYENEEAVDDSQLPKDRFSAERLKGVDSTLKIQPAELGDSAVYLCASSWHSSGSLDEQFFGPGTRLTVL.

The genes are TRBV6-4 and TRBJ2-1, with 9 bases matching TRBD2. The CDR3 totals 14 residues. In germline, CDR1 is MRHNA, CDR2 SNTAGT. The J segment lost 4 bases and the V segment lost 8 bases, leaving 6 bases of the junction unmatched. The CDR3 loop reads CASWSGGLYNEQFF. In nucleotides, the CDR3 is TGTGCCAGCTGGAGCGGGGGGCTTTACAATGAGCAGTTCTTC.

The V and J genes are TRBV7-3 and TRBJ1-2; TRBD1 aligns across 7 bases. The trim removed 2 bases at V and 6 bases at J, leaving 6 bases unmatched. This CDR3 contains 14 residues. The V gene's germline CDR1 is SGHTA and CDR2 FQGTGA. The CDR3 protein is CASSLDRDNNGYTF. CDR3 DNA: TGTGCCAGCAGCTTAGACAGGGATAATAATGGCTACACCTTC.

The DNA of the CDR3 is TGTGCCAGCCCCGGCGGGACAGGCCATCGGATATGGCCCCAGCATTTT. As protein: CASPGGTGHRIWPQHF. The rearrangement links TRBV6-6 to TRBJ1-5; TRBD1 matches at 8 bases. Trimming removed 8 bases from V and 9 bases from J; junction bases left unmatched: 18. CDR3 length: 16 amino acids. CDR1 and CDR2 from the germline V gene are MNHNY and SVGAGI (reference sequence).

CDR3 bases: TGTGCCAGCAGCGTAGGAGGATTCTCTAACTATGGCTACACCTTC. Protein product: CASSVGGFSNYGYTF. The chain joins TRBV9 to TRBJ1-2, with D uncertain. This CDR3 spans 15 amino acids. The V and J ends lost 0 bases and 0 bases respectively, with 9 bases between them. Germline assignment: CDR1 SGDLS and CDR2 YYNGEE.

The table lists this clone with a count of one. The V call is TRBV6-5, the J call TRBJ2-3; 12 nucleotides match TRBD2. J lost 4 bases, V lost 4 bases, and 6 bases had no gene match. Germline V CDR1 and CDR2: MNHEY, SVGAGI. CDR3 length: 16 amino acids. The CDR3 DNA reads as TGTGCCAGCAGTTCCGGGACTAGCGGGTCGGCAGATACGCAGTATTTT. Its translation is CASSSGTSGSADTQYF.

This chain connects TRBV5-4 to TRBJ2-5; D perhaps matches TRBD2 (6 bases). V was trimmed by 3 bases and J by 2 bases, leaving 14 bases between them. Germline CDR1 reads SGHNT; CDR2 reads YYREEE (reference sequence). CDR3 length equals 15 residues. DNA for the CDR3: TGTGCCAGCAGCTCCCCCGGACGGGGGCAAGAGACCCAGTACTTC. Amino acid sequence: CASSSPGRGQETQYF.

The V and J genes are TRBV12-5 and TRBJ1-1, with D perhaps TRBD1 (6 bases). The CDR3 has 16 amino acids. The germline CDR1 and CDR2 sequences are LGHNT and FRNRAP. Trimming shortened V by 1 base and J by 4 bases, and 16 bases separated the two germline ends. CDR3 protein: CASGLAHQGQSTEAFF. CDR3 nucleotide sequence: TGTGCTAGTGGTTTGGCCCATCAGGGGCAGAGCACTGAAGCTTTCTTT.

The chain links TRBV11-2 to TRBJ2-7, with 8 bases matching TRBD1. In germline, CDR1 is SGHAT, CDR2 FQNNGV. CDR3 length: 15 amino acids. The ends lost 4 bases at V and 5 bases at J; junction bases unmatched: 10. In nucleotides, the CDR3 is TGTGCCAGCAGCTCCCAGGGGGCGCAATTTCACGAGCAGTACTTC. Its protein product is CASSSQGAQFHEQYF.

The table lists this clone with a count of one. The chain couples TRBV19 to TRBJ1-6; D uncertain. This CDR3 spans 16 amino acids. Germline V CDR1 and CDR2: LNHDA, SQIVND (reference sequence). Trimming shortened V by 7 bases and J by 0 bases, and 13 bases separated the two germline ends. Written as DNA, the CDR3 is TGTGCCAGTACCTTGAGCCCTAGCTCCTATAATTCACCCCTCCACTTT. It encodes CASTLSPSSYNSPLHF.

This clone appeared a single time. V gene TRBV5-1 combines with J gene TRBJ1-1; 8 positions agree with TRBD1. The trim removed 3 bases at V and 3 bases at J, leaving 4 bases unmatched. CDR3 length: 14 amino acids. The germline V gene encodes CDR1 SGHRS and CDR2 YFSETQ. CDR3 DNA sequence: TGCGCCAGCAGCTCTCCAGGGGGCTACACTGAAGCTTTCTTT. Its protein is CASSSPGGYTEAFF. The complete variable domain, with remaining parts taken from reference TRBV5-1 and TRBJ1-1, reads KAGVTQTPRYLIKTRGQQVTLSCSPISGHRSVSWYQQTPGQGLQFLFEYFSETQRNKGNFPGRFSGRQFSNSRSEMNVSTLELGDSALYLCASSSPGGYTEAFFGQGTRLTVV.

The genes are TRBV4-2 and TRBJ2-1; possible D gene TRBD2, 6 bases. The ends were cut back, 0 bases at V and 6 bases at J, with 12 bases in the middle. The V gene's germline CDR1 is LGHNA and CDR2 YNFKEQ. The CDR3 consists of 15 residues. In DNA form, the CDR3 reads TGTGCCAGCAGCCAAGATACCGGGACTTTCAATGAGCAGTTCTTC. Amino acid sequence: CASSQDTGTFNEQFF.

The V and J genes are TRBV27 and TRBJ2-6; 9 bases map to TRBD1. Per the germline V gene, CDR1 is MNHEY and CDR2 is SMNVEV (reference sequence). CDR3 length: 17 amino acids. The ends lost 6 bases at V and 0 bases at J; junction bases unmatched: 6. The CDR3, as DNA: TGTGCCAGCAGAAGTGGGACAGGGAGCTCTGGGGCCAACGTCCTGACTTTC. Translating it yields CASRSGTGSSGANVLTF.

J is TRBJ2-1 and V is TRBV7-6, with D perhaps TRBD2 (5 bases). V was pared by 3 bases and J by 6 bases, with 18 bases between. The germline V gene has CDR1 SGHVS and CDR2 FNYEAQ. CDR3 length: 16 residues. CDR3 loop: CASSFEGTGFGNEQFF. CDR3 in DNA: TGTGCCAGCAGCTTCGAGGGAACGGGGTTTGGCAATGAGCAGTTCTTC. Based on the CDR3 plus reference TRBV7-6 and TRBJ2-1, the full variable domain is GAGVSQSPRYKVTKRGQDVALRCDPISGHVSLYWYRQALGQGPEFLTYFNYEAQQDKSGLPNDRFSAERPEGSISTLTIQRTEQRDSAMYRCASSFEGTGFGNEQFFGPGTRLTVL.

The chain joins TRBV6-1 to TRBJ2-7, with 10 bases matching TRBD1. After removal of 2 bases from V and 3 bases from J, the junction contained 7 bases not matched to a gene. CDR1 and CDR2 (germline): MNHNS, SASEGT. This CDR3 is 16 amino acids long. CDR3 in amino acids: CASSEPRQGASYEQYF. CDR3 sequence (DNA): TGTGCCAGCAGTGAACCCCGACAGGGGGCGAGCTACGAGCAGTACTTC.

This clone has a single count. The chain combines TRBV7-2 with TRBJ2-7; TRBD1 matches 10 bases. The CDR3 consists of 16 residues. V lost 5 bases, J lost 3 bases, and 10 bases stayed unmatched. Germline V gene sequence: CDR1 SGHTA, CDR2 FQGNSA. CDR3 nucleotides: TGTGCCAGCAGCCGAGGTTTAGGACAGGGGGACTACGAGCAGTACTTC. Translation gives CASSRGLGQGDYEQYF.

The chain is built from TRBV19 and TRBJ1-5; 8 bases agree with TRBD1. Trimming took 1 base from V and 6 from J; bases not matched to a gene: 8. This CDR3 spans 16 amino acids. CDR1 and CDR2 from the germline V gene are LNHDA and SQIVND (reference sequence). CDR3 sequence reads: CASSIGKGTGIQPQHF. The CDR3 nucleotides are TGTGCCAGTAGTATAGGGAAAGGGACAGGTATTCAGCCCCAGCATTTT.

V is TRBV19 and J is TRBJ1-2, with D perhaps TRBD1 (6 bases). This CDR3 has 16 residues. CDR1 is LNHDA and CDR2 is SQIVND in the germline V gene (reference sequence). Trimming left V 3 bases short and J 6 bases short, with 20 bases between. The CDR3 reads CASSIEEFRGAHGYTF. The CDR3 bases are TGTGCCAGTAGTATCGAAGAGTTTCGGGGGGCACATGGCTACACCTTC. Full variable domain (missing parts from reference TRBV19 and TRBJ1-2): DGGITQSPKYLFRKEGQNVTLSCEQNLNHDAMYWYRQDPGQGLRLIYYSQIVNDFQKGDIAEGYSVSREKKESFPLTVTSAQKNPTAFYLCASSIEEFRGAHGYTFGSGTRLTVV.

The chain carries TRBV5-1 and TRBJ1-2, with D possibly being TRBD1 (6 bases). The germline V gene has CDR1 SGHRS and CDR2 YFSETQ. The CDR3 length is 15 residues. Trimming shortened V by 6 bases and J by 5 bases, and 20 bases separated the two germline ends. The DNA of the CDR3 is TGCGCCAGCAACCCTACGACAGGATGGATTTATGGCTACACCTTC. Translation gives CASNPTTGWIYGYTF. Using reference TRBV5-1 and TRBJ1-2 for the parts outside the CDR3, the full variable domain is KAGVTQTPRYLIKTRGQQVTLSCSPISGHRSVSWYQQTPGQGLQFLFEYFSETQRNKGNFPGRFSGRQFSNSRSEMNVSTLELGDSALYLCASNPTTGWIYGYTFGSGTRLTVV.

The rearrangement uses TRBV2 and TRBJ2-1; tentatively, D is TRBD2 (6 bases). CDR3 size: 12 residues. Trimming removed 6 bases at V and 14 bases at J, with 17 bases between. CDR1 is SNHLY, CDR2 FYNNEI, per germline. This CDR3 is CASRELAPVEFF. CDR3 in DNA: TGTGCCAGCAGAGAACTAGCACCTGTGGAGTTCTTC.

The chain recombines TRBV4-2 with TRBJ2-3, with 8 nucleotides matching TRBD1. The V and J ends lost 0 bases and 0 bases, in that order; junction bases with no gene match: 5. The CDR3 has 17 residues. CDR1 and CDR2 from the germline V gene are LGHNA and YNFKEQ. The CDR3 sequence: CASSQDLRTGSTDTQYF. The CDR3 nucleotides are TGTGCCAGCAGCCAAGATTTGAGGACAGGGAGCACAGATACGCAGTATTTT.

For the CDR3, the DNA is TGTGCCATCTCGGGGGGGCGTAACACCGGGGAGCTGTTTTTT. Encoded protein: CAISGGRNTGELFF. The gene calls are TRBV11-1 and TRBJ2-2; 8 bases are a match to TRBD2. V trimming: 10 bases; J trimming: 2 bases; junction bases outside the gene matches: 6. CDR1 and CDR2 from the germline V gene are SGHAT and FQDESV (reference sequence). This CDR3 has 14 amino acids.

CDR3 sequence reads: CASSQLQGDGYTF. CDR3 nucleotides: TGTGCCAGCTCTCAATTACAGGGAGATGGCTACACCTTC. This chain connects TRBV18 to TRBJ1-2; maybe TRBD1 (6 bases). Germline lookup yields CDR1 KGHSH and CDR2 LQKENI. The CDR3 sequence is 13 residues long. Trimming stripped 6 bases from V and 6 bases from J, with 14 bases between.

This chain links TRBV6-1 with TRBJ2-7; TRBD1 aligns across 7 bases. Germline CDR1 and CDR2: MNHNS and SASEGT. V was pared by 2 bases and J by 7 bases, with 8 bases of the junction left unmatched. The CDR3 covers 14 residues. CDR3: CASSETRRGIEQYF. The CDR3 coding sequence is TGTGCCAGCAGTGAAACTCGCAGGGGGATAGAGCAGTACTTC.

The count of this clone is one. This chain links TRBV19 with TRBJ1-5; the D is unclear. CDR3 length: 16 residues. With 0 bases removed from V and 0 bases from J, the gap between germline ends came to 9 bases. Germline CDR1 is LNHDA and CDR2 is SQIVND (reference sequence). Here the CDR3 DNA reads TGTGCCAGTAGTATAGAGGGAGGAGATAGCAATCAGCCCCAGCATTTT. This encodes CASSIEGGDSNQPQHF.

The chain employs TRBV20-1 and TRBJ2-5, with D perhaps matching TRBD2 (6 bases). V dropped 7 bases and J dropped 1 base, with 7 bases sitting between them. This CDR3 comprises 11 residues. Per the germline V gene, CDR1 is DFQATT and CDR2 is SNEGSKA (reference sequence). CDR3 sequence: CSGTIQETQYF. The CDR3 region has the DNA TGCAGTGGGACTATCCAAGAGACCCAGTACTTC.

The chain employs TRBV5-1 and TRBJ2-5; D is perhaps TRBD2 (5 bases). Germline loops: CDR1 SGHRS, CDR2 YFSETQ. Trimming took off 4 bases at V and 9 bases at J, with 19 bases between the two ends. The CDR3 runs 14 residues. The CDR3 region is CASSPPGPWESQYF. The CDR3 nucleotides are TGCGCCAGCAGCCCCCCCGGGCCTTGGGAGTCCCAGTACTTC.

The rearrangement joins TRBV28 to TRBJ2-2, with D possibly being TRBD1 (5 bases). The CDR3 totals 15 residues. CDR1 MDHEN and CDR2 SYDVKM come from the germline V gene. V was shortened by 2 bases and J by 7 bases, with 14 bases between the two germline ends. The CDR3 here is CASSLGVGALGELFF. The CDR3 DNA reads TGTGCCAGCAGTTTAGGGGTAGGGGCCCTCGGGGAGCTGTTTTTT.

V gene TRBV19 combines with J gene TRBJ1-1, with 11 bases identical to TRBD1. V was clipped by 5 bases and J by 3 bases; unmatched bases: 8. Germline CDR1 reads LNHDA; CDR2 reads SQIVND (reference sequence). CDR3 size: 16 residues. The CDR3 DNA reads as TGTGCCAGTAGTGTGACCGGGACAGGGGGAGACACTGAAGCTTTCTTT. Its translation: CASSVTGTGGDTEAFF.

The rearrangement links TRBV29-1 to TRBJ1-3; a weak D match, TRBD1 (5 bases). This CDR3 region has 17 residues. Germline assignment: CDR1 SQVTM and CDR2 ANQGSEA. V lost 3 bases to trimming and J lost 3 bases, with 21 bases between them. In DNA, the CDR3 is TGCAGCGTTGAGTGGTCGGGGGGTATGGCTTTTGGAAACACCATATATTTT. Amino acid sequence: CSVEWSGGMAFGNTIYF.

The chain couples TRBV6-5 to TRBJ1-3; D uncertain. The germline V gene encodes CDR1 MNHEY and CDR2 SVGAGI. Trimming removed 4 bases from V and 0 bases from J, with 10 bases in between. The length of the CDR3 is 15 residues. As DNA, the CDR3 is TGTGCCAGCAGTTCCGGGAGTGACTCTGGAAACACCATATATTTT. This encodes CASSSGSDSGNTIYF.